One sample yielded the 24 T cell receptor beta chains listed below, sequenced in a study of cytomegalovirus exposure and HLA in healthy donors. The PCR ran on 60 Vbeta and 13 Jbeta primers. Sequencing was performed with immunoSEQ multiplex PCR; in TCRdb, only in-frame clones are kept and a portion is missing. The table includes 90,000 to 130,000 clones, 79% detected once. Sequences were obtained from PBMCs. Receptor source: a woman younger than 30 in good health and CMV-seropositive.

This chain uses TRBV28 with TRBJ1-1; D unresolved. Germline values: CDR1 MDHEN, CDR2 SYDVKM. The V gene lost 2 bases and the J gene lost 4 bases, with 14 bases spanning the gap. This CDR3 has 15 amino acids. The CDR3 loop reads CASSLGTHWATEAFF. The DNA for the CDR3 is TGTGCCAGCAGTTTAGGAACCCACTGGGCCACTGAAGCTTTCTTT. Together with reference TRBV28 and TRBJ1-1, the CDR3 gives the full variable domain: DVKVTQSSRYLVKRTGEKVFLECVQDMDHENMFWYRQDPGLGLRLIYFSYDVKMKEKGDIPEGYSVSREKKERFSLILESASTNQTSMYLCASSLGTHWATEAFFGQGTRLTVV.

This clone was found once. The chain combines TRBV4-1 with TRBJ2-1; 8 nucleotides line up with TRBD2. The V gene's germline CDR1 is MGHRA and CDR2 YSYEKL. Trimming at V came to 2 bases and at J to 0 bases, leaving 3 bases not matched to a gene. This CDR3 is 16 amino acids long. CDR3 sequence: CASSQSLAGSYNEQFF. The CDR3, as DNA: TGCGCCAGCAGCCAAAGCCTAGCGGGCTCCTACAATGAGCAGTTCTTC.

V usage is TRBV6-5 and J usage is TRBJ2-7, with D possibly TRBD2 on 5 matching bases. Germline loops: CDR1 MNHEY, CDR2 SVGAGI. Trimming cost V 2 bases and J 4 bases, with 18 bases left between them. CDR3 length: 16 amino acids. The CDR3 sequence is CASSYAASTSAYEQYF. As DNA, the CDR3 is TGTGCCAGCAGTTACGCGGCATCTACTAGTGCATACGAGCAGTACTTC.

J is TRBJ1-4 and V is TRBV19; D unclear. Germline V gene lookup returns CDR1 LNHDA and CDR2 SQIVND (reference sequence). CDR3 size: 16 residues. V shed 4 bases and J shed 2 bases, with 14 bases lying between them. CDR3 amino acids: CASSKTPEATNEKLFF. CDR3 nucleotide sequence: TGTGCCAGTAGTAAGACCCCAGAGGCGACTAATGAAAAACTGTTTTTT.

This chain connects TRBV4-1 to TRBJ1-1; the D is unclear. Germline loops: CDR1 MGHRA, CDR2 YSYEKL. The CDR3 is 15 amino acids. V was pared by 4 bases and J by 0 bases, with 12 bases between. CDR3 loop: CASSRAVPLNTEAFF. The CDR3 region has the DNA TGCGCCAGCAGCCGCGCGGTGCCCTTGAACACTGAAGCTTTCTTT.

The gene calls are TRBV5-1 and TRBJ2-5, with D hard to call. Trimming removed 0 bases from V and 4 bases from J, with 7 bases in between. The CDR3 extends over 13 amino acids. Per the germline V gene, CDR1 is SGHRS and CDR2 is YFSETQ. In nucleotides, the CDR3 is TGCGCCAGCAGCTTGGAGGCGGCAGAGACCCAGTACTTC. Protein: CASSLEAAETQYF.

The genes are TRBV6-5 and TRBJ2-7, with TRBD1 identical over 8 bases. The V gene end was trimmed by 0 bases and the J gene end by 4 bases; junction bases not matched to a gene: 5. Germline CDR1 reads MNHEY; CDR2 reads SVGAGI. The CDR3 loop spans 15 amino acids. The CDR3 loop is CASSYSEDRVYEQYF. The CDR3 nucleotides are TGTGCCAGCAGTTACTCCGAGGACAGGGTATACGAGCAGTACTTC.

The J gene is TRBJ2-3, the V gene TRBV5-6; no definite D call. The CDR3 sequence is 14 residues long. The germline V and J ends were trimmed by 0 bases and 2 bases, with 7 bases remaining between them. Germline CDR1 SGHDT, CDR2 YYEEEE. CDR3 sequence reads: CASSLGAHTDTQYF. CDR3 coding DNA: TGTGCCAGCAGCTTGGGGGCCCACACAGATACGCAGTATTTT.

A few counts support this clone. The chain is built from TRBV5-6 and TRBJ2-4; perhaps TRBD2 as D (5 bases). Germline V gene data show CDR1 as SGHDT and CDR2 as YYEEEE. V shed 4 bases and J shed 5 bases, with 16 bases lying between them. The CDR3 covers 15 residues. Here the CDR3 reads CASSPAGPSQNIQYF. The CDR3 nucleotides are TGTGCCAGCAGCCCGGCCGGCCCTAGCCAAAACATTCAGTACTTC.

This clone was counted a few times. This sequence joins TRBV27 and TRBJ1-5; D ambiguous. Per the germline V gene, CDR1 is MNHEY and CDR2 is SMNVEV (reference sequence). The CDR3 is made up of 14 amino acids. Trimming left V 6 bases short and J 6 bases short, with 15 bases between. Here the CDR3 reads CASRPRAGGQPQHF. CDR3 coding DNA: TGTGCCAGCAGGCCGAGGGCGGGAGGTCAGCCCCAGCATTTT.

This chain joins TRBV5-1 and TRBJ2-1; 7 bases line up with TRBD1. The CDR3 covers 15 residues. Trimming cost V 4 bases and J 4 bases; bases outside gene matches: 8. Germline assignment: CDR1 SGHRS and CDR2 YFSETQ. CDR3 DNA: TGCGCCAGCAGCCGACAGGGAGAAGAGTACAATGAGCAGTTCTTC. Amino acids: CASSRQGEEYNEQFF.

J is TRBJ2-3 and V is TRBV30; D unresolved. The germline gives CDR1 GTSNPN, CDR2 SVGIG (reference sequence). V lost 8 bases, J lost 0 bases, and 9 bases lay in between. The CDR3 runs to 12 residues. The chain's CDR3 is CARSTSTDTQYF. CDR3 DNA: TGTGCCCGGTCCACTAGCACAGATACGCAGTATTTT.

V gene TRBV11-2 combines with J gene TRBJ2-4; possible D gene TRBD1, 5 bases. The CDR3 has 15 amino acids. Trimming cost V 6 bases and J 0 bases, with 12 bases left between them. Germline CDR1 reads SGHAT; CDR2 reads FQNNGV. The CDR3, as DNA: TGTGCCAGCAGGGGGCTTTGGTTAGCCAAAAACATTCAGTACTTC. It encodes CASRGLWLAKNIQYF.

The chain uses TRBV7-3 and TRBJ2-3; maybe TRBD1 (5 bases). The germline gives CDR1 SGHTA, CDR2 FQGTGA. Between the trimmed V and J ends, which lost 1 base and 5 bases, there was a span of 19 bases. The CDR3 runs to 17 residues. DNA for the CDR3: TGTGCCAGCAGCTTAAGGGGCGCGGACGATCCCTTAGATACGCAGTATTTT. Its translation is CASSLRGADDPLDTQYF. Together with reference TRBV7-3 and TRBJ2-3, the CDR3 gives the full variable domain: GAGVSQTPSNKVTEKGKYVELRCDPISGHTALYWYRQSLGQGPEFLIYFQGTGAADDSGLPNDRFFAVRPEGSVSTLKIQRTERGDSAVYLCASSLRGADDPLDTQYFGPGTRLTVL.

V usage is TRBV28 and J usage is TRBJ2-1; tentative D call: TRBD1 (6 bases). V was trimmed by 5 bases and J by 8 bases, leaving 13 bases between them. Germline CDR1 reads MDHEN; CDR2 reads SYDVKM. The CDR3 runs to 13 residues. CDR3 loop: CASSIQGRDEQFF. CDR3 coding DNA: TGTGCCAGCAGTATACAGGGTCGCGATGAGCAGTTCTTC.

The chain employs TRBV9 and TRBJ2-5; possible D gene TRBD2, 5 bases. Trimming stripped 0 bases from V and 1 base from J, with 10 bases between. The CDR3 runs to 15 residues. Looked up from germline, CDR1 is SGDLS and CDR2 is YYNGEE. CDR3 loop: CASSVELASQETQYF. CDR3 bases: TGTGCCAGCAGCGTAGAGTTAGCGAGCCAAGAGACCCAGTACTTC.

The V call is TRBV6-6, the J call TRBJ1-1, with TRBD1 matching over 11 bases. The CDR3 consists of 15 residues. J was trimmed by 5 bases and V by 4 bases; bases with no gene match: 6. Germline assignment: CDR1 MNHNY and CDR2 SVGAGI (reference sequence). CDR3: CASSSRDRGGTEAFF. In nucleotides, the CDR3 is TGTGCCAGCAGTTCCCGGGACAGGGGGGGGACTGAAGCTTTCTTT.

This chain joins TRBV27 and TRBJ2-7, with 10 positions matching TRBD2. Trimming removed 3 bases from V and 4 bases from J; junction bases left unmatched: 6. This CDR3 region has 15 residues. Germline values: CDR1 MNHEY, CDR2 SMNVEV (reference sequence). The CDR3, as DNA: TGTGCCAGCAGTTTCGGGCTAGCGGGAGTTTACGAGCAGTACTTC. Protein sequence: CASSFGLAGVYEQYF.

The rearrangement joins TRBV20-1 to TRBJ2-3; no clear D. This CDR3 has 11 residues. Trimming removed 4 bases at V and 3 bases at J, with 5 bases between. Germline V gene lookup returns CDR1 DFQATT and CDR2 SNEGSKA (reference sequence). The CDR3 spells CSATVTDTQYF. DNA of the CDR3: TGCAGTGCTACCGTAACAGATACGCAGTATTTT.

On this clone itself: One junction end does not reproduce the germline sequence, and a read error may be involved. The chain combines TRBV30 with TRBJ2-5; 9 bases fit TRBD2. The CDR3 runs 17 residues. In germline, CDR1 is GTSNPN, CDR2 SVGIG (reference sequence). The CDR3 nucleotides read TGTGCCTGGACCCCCCATCGGGTAGCGGGAGAGTGGGAGACCCAATACTTC. It codes for CAWTPHRVAGEWETQYF.

This clone was seen only once. The rearrangement uses TRBV28 and TRBJ2-7; perhaps TRBD1 as D (6 bases). The V end lost 4 bases, the J end lost 7 bases, and 11 bases lay between the germline ends. This CDR3 is 12 amino acids long. CDR1 is MDHEN and CDR2 is SYDVKM in the germline V gene. CDR3 residues: CASSSQGGEQYF. Written as DNA, the CDR3 is TGTGCCAGCAGTTCCCAAGGGGGAGAGCAGTACTTC.

The chain joins TRBV4-1 to TRBJ2-1; 12 bases match TRBD2. The CDR3 is 18 amino acids. J lost 3 bases, V lost 4 bases, and 10 bases had no gene match. Germline V CDR1 and CDR2: MGHRA, YSYEKL. The CDR3 DNA sequence: TGCGCCAGCAGCCGTCACGATCGGACTAGCGGGATCTACAATGAGCAGTTCTTC. Translation: CASSRHDRTSGIYNEQFF.

The chain couples TRBV6-1 to TRBJ1-2, with TRBD1 identical over 11 bases. The length of the CDR3 is 14 residues. CDR1 MNHNS and CDR2 SASEGT come from the germline V gene. The ends lost 5 bases at V and 4 bases at J; junction bases unmatched: 3. The CDR3 region has the DNA TGTGCCAGCAGTAGGACAGGGGGCTCCTATGGCTACACCTTC. Encoded protein: CASSRTGGSYGYTF.

The V gene is TRBV6-5, the J gene TRBJ2-7, with a weak D call TRBD1 (6 bases). V lost 2 bases and J lost 7, with 15 bases in between. This CDR3 comprises 14 residues. CDR1 is MNHEY, CDR2 SVGAGI, per germline. Here the CDR3 DNA reads TGTGCCAGCAGTTACATTGGGGGCATTAGGGAGCAGTACTTC. Amino acid sequence: CASSYIGGIREQYF.